These T cell receptor beta chains were read from a single sample in a study of blood T cells in healthy people across ages. MiXCR was run by TCRdb on the 5' RACE reads, yielding one entry per CDR3 protein. This table holds 1.5 million to 2 million distinct CDR3 sequences, approximately 32% found once. Sequencing input: blood. Receptors originate from a woman in her twenties or thirties in good health. Both conserved end residues are part of each CDR3. The D gene is left open where the match is weak. Not all rows give a size; the values are once, few, many and, for expanded clones, a class.

TRBV28,TRBD1,few,TRBJ1-6,CASSTPGTEGSPLHF,TGTGCCAGCAGTACCCCCGGGACAGAGGGGTCACCCCTCCACTTT
TRBV20-1,.,.,TRBJ2-7,CSARATVTPAPDSGHEQYF,TGCAGTGCTAGGGCAACAGTAACCCCAGCCCCAGACTCGGGCCACGAGCAGTACTTC
TRBV27,.,few,TRBJ2-4,CASSWGDLAKNIQYF,TGTGCCAGCAGTTGGGGGGACCTAGCCAAAAACATTCAGTACTTC
TRBV29-1,.,.,TRBJ1-1,CSVVESEGTEAFF,TGCAGCGTTGTGGAGTCGGAGGGCACTGAAGCTTTCTTT
TRBV9,.,.,TRBJ2-1,CASSVVPTKAHNEQFF,TGTGCCAGCAGCGTAGTGCCCACCAAGGCCCACAATGAGCAGTTCTTC
TRBV5-6,.,many,TRBJ2-1,CASSLGGTDEQFF,TGTGCCAGCAGCTTGGGGGGTACGGATGAGCAGTTCTTC
TRBV6-1,.,few,TRBJ1-2,CASSDQRTDYGYTF,TGTGCCAGCAGTGACCAGCGGACGGACTATGGCTACACCTTC
TRBV3-1,TRBD2,few,TRBJ2-1,CASSPPWTSGGLREFSSSYNEQFF,TGTGCCAGCAGCCCGCCGTGGACTAGCGGGGGCCTGAGGGAGTTCTCGAGCTCCTACAATGAGCAGTTCTTC
TRBV5-1,TRBD2,.,TRBJ2-7,CASSLGGTSGKQYF,TGCGCCAGCAGCTTGGGGGGGACTAGCGGTAAGCAGTACTTC
TRBV28,TRBD1,few,TRBJ1-2,CASSTGGWYGYTF,TGTGCCAGCAGTACAGGGGGCTGGTATGGCTACACCTTC
TRBV21-1,.,many,TRBJ1-1,CASSKVPLAFF,TGTGCCAGCAGCAAAGTTCCCCTAGCTTTCTTT
TRBV4-2,TRBD1,few,TRBJ2-1,CASSHPPGQRLYNEQFF,TGTGCCAGCAGCCATCCCCCGGGACAGAGACTGTACAATGAGCAGTTCTTC
TRBV21-1,.,.,TRBJ2-1,CASSNKCENEQFF,TGTGCCAGCAGCAACAAATGTGAGAATGAGCAGTTCTTC
TRBV27,TRBD2,.,TRBJ2-1,CASSPGIAGGHVLYNEQFF,TGTGCCAGCAGTCCCGGAATAGCGGGAGGACACGTCCTATACAATGAGCAGTTCTTC
TRBV5-1,TRBD1,few,TRBJ2-1,CASAAGQGNSEQFF,TGCGCCAGCGCTGCGGGACAGGGTAATAGTGAGCAGTTCTTC
TRBV11-2,.,few,TRBJ2-5,CASSLVWSGARQETQYF,TGTGCCAGCAGCTTAGTATGGTCGGGGGCGAGGCAAGAGACCCAGTACTTC
TRBV15,.,few,TRBJ2-5,CATSPGLGTQYF,TGTGCCACCAGCCCGGGCCTCGGGACCCAGTACTTC
TRBV2,TRBD2,.,TRBJ2-5,CASSEAWIAGGQETQYF,TGTGCCAGCAGTGAAGCTTGGATAGCGGGAGGGCAAGAGACCCAGTACTTC
TRBV2,TRBD1,.,TRBJ2-7,CASSDRGGSDYEQYF,TGTGCCAGCAGCGACAGGGGTGGGTCGGACTACGAGCAGTACTTC
TRBV5-1,.,.,TRBJ2-5,CASSAVGSPQETQYF,TGCGCCAGCAGTGCGGTTGGGTCCCCCCAAGAGACCCAGTACTTC